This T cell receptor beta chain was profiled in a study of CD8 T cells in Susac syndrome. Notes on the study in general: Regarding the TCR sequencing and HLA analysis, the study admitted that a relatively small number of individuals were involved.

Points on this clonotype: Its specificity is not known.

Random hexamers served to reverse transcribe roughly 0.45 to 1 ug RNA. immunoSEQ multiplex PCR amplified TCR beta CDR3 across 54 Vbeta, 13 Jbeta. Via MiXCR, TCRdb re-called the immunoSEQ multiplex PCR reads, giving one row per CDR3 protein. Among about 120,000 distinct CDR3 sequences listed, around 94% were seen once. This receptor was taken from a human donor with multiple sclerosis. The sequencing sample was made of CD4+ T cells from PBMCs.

The CDR3 protein is CASSYLSSGAYEQYF. CDR3 in DNA: TGTGCCAGCAGTTACCTTTCCAGTGGCGCCTACGAGCAGTACTTC. V gene TRBV6-5 combines with J gene TRBJ2-7; D is ambiguous. V was pared by 2 bases and J by 2 bases, with 13 bases between. This CDR3 is 15 amino acids long. Germline CDR1 MNHEY, CDR2 SVGAGI.